This T cell receptor (beta chain) emerged from a study of vaccination and CD4 T cells after COVID-19. Noted treatment: approximately 9-day PBMC culture with coronavirus spike peptide pools or control peptides (ViraFEST assay). Negative-selection isolation of CD4+ T cells was performed after more than 8 days of culture. In the case of this clonotype: Its antigen is still unknown.

Whole-study findings and limits: SARS-CoV-2-reactive clonotypes rose nonsignificantly, with the median going from around 20 to 38.

Oncomine TCR Beta short-read sequencing was applied to DNA from cultured CD4+ T cells. A single record per CDR3 protein comes from TCRdb applying MiXCR to the PCR reads. The table lists 13,000 or so distinct CDR3 sequences, 41% of them singletons. This TCR was recovered from a human donor who had recovered from COVID-19. The specimen was CD4+ T cells from blood, cultured in vitro, collected after SARS-CoV-2 vaccination.

CDR3 nucleotides: TGTGCCAGCAGCGCGGAGACCTTTGGGGAGCAGTACTTC. It specifies CASSAETFGEQYF. The V gene is TRBV7-7, the J gene TRBJ2-7; D is unclear. Germline assignment: CDR1 SSHAT and CDR2 FNYEAQ (reference sequence). Between the trimmed V and J ends, which lost 5 bases and 7 bases, there was a span of 15 bases. The CDR3 consists of 13 residues.